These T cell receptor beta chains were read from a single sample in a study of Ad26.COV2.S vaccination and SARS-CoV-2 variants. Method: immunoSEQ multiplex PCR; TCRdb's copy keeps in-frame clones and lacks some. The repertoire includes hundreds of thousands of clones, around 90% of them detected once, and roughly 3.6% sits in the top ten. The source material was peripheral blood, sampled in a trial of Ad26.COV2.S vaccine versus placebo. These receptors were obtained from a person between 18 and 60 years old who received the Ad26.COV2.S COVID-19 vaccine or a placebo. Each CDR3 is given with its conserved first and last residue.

CASSWTGFGVYEQYF,TRBV27,TRBJ2-7
CASSLINTEAFF,TRBV7-9,TRBJ1-1
CATETDRGDKQYF,TRBV6-5,TRBJ2-7
CASSPGDSYNEQFF,TRBV11-2,TRBJ2-1
CAIVDPNTEAFF,TRBV6-5,TRBJ1-1
CASSKEPPSSYEQYF,TRBV27,TRBJ2-7
CASSRGEVGYTF,TRBV7-8,TRBJ1-2
CASSLGDNYGYTF,TRBV9,TRBJ1-2
CASSPPGVSYEQYF,TRBV4-2,TRBJ2-7
CASSLHLFDTDTQYF,TRBV9,TRBJ2-3
CASSIAGGRYEQFF,TRBV19,TRBJ2-1
CASSTRRKRAFF,TRBV19,TRBJ1-1
CASSHNRDLLRETQYF,TRBV3-1/TRBV3-2,TRBJ2-5
CASGEGQGMNGGETQYF,TRBV12-5,TRBJ2-5
CASSLESTRGIYGYTF,TRBV5-4,TRBJ1-2
CASRWTDNSPLHF,TRBV27,TRBJ1-6
CASGLQGQENTEAFF,TRBV5-1,TRBJ1-1
CASSPLGAKNIQYF,TRBV3-1/TRBV3-2,TRBJ2-4
CASSLEGPVSNQPQHF,TRBV7-2,TRBJ1-5
CAISERTNNEQFF,TRBV10-3,TRBJ2-1
CASSQERGETQYF,TRBV3-1/TRBV3-2,TRBJ2-5
CASSPSSYNSPLHF,TRBV7-2,TRBJ1-6
CASSQSEGPGTEAFF,TRBV16,TRBJ1-1
CASSTTGNTEAFF,TRBV7-6,TRBJ1-1
CASSPTGTGGSYNSPLHF,TRBV7-8,TRBJ1-6
CASSFSGQGYEQYF,TRBV6-6,TRBJ2-7
CASSLEIDTQYF,TRBV5-1,TRBJ2-3
CASSAIGQGRYF,TRBV2,TRBJ2-7
CASSGGGEKLFF,TRBV7-2,TRBJ1-4
CASSIGTDTQYF,TRBV10-2,TRBJ2-3
CASNPEHGGRGTEAFF,TRBV4-2,TRBJ1-1
CASSAPGQPNEKLFF,TRBV5-1,TRBJ1-4
CASSLVGVVNEQFF,TRBV11-3,TRBJ2-1
CATQPRRDQPQHF,TRBV15,TRBJ1-5
CATNRTGEYGYTF,TRBV24-1,TRBJ1-2
CASSLGQGSLDEQYF,TRBV3-1/TRBV3-2,TRBJ2-7
CASSLGQYYGYTF,TRBV7-9,TRBJ1-2
CASSLKRTVYNEQFF,TRBV7-3,TRBJ2-1
CASSGTSADNEQFF,TRBV10-2,TRBJ2-1
CASSPRGGETQYF,TRBV3-1/TRBV3-2,TRBJ2-5
CASSTDRGQETQYF,TRBV19,TRBJ2-5
CASSLSGGFSYEQYF,TRBV27,TRBJ2-7
CASSLGVGNSPLHF,TRBV6-5,TRBJ1-6
CASSVGGGNTGELFF,TRBV9,TRBJ2-2
CASSQAGLSYNEQFF,TRBV4-1,TRBJ2-1
CAWSAGEGGQPQHF,TRBV30,TRBJ1-5
CASSLVLDDTEAFF,TRBV13,TRBJ1-1
CASSPLRNTEAFF,TRBV6-5,TRBJ1-1
CASSPGQGASNQPQHF,TRBV7-6,TRBJ1-5
CASSHGRGDGYTF,TRBV19,TRBJ1-2
CAWTYRVGLSLTGELFF,TRBV30,TRBJ2-2
CASRDSSTGELFF,TRBV2,TRBJ2-2
CASSLWAGVETQYF,TRBV7-3,TRBJ2-5
CASSFESGELFF,TRBV27,TRBJ2-2
CASSLDGYGNYEQYF,TRBV11-2,TRBJ2-7
CASKTGFATNEKLFF,TRBV19,TRBJ1-4
CASSLGSGFGDSGANVLTF,TRBV7-9,TRBJ2-6
CASSYGNGGNTEAFF,TRBV6-5,TRBJ1-1
CASSSQGIDFRPDTQYF,TRBV7-9,TRBJ2-3